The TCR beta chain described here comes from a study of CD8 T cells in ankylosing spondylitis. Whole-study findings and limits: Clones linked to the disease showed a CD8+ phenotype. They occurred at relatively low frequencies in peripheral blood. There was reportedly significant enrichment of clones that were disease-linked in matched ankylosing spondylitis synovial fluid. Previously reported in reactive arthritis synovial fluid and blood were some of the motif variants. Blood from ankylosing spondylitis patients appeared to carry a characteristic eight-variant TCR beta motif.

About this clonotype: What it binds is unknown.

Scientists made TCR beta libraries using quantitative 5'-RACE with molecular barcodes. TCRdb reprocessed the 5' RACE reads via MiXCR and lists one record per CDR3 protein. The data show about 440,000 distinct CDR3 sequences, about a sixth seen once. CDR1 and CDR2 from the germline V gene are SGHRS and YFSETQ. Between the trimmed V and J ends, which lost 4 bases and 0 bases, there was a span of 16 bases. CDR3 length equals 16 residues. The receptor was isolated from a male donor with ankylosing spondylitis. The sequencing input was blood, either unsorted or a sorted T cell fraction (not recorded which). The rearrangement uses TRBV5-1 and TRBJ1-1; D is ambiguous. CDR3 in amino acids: CASSPGVWVMNTEAFF. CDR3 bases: TGCGCCAGCAGCCCCGGAGTGTGGGTGATGAACACTGAAGCTTTCTTT.